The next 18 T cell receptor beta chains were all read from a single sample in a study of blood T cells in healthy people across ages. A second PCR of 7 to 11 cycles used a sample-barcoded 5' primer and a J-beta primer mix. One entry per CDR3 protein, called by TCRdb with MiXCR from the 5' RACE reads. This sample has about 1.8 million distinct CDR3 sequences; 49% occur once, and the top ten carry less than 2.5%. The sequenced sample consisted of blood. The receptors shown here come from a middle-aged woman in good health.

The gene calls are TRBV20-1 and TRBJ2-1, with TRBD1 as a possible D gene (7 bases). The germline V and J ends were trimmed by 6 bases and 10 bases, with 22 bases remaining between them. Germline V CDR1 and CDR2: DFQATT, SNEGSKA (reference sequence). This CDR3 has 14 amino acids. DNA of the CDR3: TGCAGTGCGGGGAGGACAGGTGTATCCTACGAGCAGTTCTTC. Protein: CSAGRTGVSYEQFF.

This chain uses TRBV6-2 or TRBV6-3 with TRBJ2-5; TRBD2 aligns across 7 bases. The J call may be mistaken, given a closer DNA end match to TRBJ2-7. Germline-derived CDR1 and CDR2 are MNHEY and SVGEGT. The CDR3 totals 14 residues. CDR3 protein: CASSQGLFTYEQYF. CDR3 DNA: TGTGCCAGCAGTCAGGGACTATTCACCTACGAGCAGTACTTC.

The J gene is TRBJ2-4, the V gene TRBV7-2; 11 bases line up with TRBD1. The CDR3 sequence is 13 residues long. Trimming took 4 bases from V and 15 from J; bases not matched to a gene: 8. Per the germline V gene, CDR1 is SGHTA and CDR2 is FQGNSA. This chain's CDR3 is CASSCGQGAVSYF. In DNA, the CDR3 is TGTGCCAGCAGCTGTGGACAGGGGGCGGTCTCGTACTTC.

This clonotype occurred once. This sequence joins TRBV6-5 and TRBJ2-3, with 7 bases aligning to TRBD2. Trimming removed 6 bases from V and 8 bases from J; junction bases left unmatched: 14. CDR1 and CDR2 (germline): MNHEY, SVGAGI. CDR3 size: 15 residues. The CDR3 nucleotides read TGTGCCAGCAGCCCCGCTCGTCGGGGGGTCAGTACGCAGTATTTT. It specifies CASSPARRGVSTQYF.

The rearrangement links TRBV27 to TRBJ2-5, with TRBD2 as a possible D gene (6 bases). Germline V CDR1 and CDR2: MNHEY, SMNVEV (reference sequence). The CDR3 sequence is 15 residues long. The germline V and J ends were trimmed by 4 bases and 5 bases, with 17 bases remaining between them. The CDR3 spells CASSSPGREEETQYF. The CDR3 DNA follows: TGTGCCAGCAGTTCTCCGGGCAGGGAGGAGGAGACCCAGTACTTC.

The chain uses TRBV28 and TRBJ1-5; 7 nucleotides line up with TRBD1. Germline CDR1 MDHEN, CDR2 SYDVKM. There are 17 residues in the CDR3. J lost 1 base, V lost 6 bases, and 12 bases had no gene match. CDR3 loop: CASRTPHRGSSNQPQHF. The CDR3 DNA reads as TGTGCCAGCAGGACCCCTCACAGGGGCAGCAGCAATCAGCCCCAGCATTTT.

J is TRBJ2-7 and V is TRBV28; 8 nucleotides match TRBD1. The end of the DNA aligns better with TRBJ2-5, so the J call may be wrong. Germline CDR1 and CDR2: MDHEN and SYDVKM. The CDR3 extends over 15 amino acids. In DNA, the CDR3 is TGTGCCAGCAGTTTTGGTTCAGGGGGCGCGAAGACCCAGTACTTC. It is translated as CASSFGSGGAKTQYF.

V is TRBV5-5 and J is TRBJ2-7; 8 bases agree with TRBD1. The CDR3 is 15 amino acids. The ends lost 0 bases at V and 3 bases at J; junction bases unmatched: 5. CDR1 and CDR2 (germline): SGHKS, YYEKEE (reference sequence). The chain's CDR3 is CASSLAGQDLYEQYF. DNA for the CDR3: TGTGCCAGCAGCTTGGCGGGACAGGACCTCTACGAGCAGTACTTC.

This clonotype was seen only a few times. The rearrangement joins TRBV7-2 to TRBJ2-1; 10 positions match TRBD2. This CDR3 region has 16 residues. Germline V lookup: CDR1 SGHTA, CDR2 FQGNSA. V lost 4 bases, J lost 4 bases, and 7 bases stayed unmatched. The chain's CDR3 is CASSYHSSGGYNEQFF. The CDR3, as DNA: TGTGCCAGCAGCTACCACAGTAGCGGGGGGTACAATGAGCAGTTCTTC.

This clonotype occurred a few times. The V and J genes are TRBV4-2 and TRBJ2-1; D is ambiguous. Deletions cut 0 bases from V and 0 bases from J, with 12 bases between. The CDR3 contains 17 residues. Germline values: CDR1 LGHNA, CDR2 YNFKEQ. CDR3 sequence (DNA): TGTGCCAGCAGCCAAGACGGAGCCGCGGCCTCCTACAATGAGCAGTTCTTC. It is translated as CASSQDGAAASYNEQFF.

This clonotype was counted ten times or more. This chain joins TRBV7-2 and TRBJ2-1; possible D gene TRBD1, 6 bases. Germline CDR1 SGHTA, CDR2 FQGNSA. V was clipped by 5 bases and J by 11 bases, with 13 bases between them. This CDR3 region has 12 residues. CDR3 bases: TGTGCCAGCAGCCCATACCAGGGGCAGCAGTTCTTC. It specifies CASSPYQGQQFF. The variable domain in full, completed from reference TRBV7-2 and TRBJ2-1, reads GAGVSQSPSNKVTEKGKDVELRCDPISGHTALYWYRQSLGQGLEFLIYFQGNSAPDKSGLPSDRFSAERTGGSVSTLTIQRTQQEDSAVYLCASSPYQGQQFFGPGTRLTVL.

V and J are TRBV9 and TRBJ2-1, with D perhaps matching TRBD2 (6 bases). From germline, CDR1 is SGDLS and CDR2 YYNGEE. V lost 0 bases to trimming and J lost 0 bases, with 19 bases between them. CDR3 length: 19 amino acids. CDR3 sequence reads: CASSVATGMGLSSYNEQFF. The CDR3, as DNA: TGTGCCAGCAGCGTAGCTACGGGGATGGGACTCAGCTCCTACAATGAGCAGTTCTTC.

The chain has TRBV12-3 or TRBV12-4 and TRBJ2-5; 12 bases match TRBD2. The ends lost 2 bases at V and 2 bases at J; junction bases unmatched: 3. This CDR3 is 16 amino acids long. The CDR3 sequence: CASSLYTSGGQETQYF. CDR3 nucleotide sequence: TGTGCCAGCAGTTTATATACTAGCGGGGGGCAAGAGACCCAGTACTTC.

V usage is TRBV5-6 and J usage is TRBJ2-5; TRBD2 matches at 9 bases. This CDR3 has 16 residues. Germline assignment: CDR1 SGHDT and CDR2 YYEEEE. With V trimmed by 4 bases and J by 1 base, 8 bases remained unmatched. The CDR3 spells CASSLLASGTQETQYF. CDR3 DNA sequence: TGTGCCAGCAGCCTGTTGGCTAGCGGGACCCAAGAGACCCAGTACTTC.

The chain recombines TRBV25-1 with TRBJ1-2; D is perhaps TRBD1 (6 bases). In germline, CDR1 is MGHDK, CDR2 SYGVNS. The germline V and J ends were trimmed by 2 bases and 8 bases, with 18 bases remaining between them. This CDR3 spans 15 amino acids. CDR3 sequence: CASSEPGVLGWGYTF. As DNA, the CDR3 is TGTGCCAGCAGTGAACCAGGGGTTTTAGGTTGGGGCTACACCTTC.

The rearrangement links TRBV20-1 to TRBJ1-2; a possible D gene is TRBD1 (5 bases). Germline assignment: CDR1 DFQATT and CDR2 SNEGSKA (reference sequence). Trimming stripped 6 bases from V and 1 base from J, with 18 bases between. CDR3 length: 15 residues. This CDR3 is CSAAARDLFNYGYTF. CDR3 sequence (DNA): TGCAGTGCCGCGGCCCGGGACCTCTTTAACTATGGCTACACCTTC.

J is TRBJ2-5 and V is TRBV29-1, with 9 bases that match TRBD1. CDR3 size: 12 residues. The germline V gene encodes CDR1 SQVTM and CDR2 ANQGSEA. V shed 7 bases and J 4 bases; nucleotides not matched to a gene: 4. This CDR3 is CSAGQGLETQYF. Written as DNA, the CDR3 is TGCAGCGCAGGACAGGGGTTAGAGACCCAGTACTTC.

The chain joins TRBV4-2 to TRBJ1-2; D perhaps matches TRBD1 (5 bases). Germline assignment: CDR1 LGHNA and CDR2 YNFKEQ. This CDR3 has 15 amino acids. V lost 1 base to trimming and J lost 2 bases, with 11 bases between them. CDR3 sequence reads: CASSQVRGANYGYTF. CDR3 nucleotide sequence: TGTGCCAGCAGCCAAGTCCGAGGGGCCAACTATGGCTACACCTTC.